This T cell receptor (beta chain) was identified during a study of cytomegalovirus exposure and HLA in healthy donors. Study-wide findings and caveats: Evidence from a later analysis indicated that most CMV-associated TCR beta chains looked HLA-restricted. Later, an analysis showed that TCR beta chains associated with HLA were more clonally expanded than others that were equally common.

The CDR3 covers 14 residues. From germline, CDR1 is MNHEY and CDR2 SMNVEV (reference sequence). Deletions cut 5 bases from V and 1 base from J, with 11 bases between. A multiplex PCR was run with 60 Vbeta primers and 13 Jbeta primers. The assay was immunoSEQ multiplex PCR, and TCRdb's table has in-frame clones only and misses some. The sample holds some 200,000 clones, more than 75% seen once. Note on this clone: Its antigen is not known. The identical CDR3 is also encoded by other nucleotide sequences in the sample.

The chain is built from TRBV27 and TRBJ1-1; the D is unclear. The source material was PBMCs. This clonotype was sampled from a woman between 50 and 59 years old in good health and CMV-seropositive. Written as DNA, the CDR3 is TGTGCCAGCAGTCCATATACGGGGAACACTGAAGCTTTCTTT. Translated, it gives CASSPYTGNTEAFF.